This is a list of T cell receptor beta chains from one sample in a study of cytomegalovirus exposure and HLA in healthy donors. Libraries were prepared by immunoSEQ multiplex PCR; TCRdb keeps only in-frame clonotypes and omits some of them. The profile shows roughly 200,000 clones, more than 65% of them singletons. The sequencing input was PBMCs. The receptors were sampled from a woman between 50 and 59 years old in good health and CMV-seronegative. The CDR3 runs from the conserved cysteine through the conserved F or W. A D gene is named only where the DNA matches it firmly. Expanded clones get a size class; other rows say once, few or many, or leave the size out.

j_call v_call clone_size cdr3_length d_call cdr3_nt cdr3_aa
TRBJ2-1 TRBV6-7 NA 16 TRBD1 TGTGCCAGCAGTTACACGGGACAGGGGCCCGACAATGAGCAGTTCTTC CASSYTGQGPDNEQFF
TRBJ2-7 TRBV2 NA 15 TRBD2 TGTGCCAGCAGTGCGGGTAGGCGGGGGGACTACGAGCAGTACTTC CASSAGRRGDYEQYF
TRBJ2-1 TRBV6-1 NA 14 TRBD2 TGTGCCAGCAAGCGCCTAGCGGGAGGTATTGAGCAGTTCTTC CASKRLAGGIEQFF
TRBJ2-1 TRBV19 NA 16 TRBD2 TGTGCCAGTAGTATTAGGGGTAGGCTAGCGGCCAGCGAGCAGTTCTTC CASSIRGRLAASEQFF
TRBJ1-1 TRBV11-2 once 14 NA TGTGCCAGCAGCTTTTCCGGTGTAAACACTGAAGCTTTCTTT CASSFSGVNTEAFF
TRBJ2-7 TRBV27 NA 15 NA TGTGCCAGCGGCCCGACAGGCGATAACTCCTACGAGCAGTACTTC CASGPTGDNSYEQYF
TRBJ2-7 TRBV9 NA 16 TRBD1 TGTGCCAGCAGCGTATCTAGAGGACAGGGGCCTTTCGAGCAGTACTTC CASSVSRGQGPFEQYF
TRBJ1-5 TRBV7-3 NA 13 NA TGTGCCAGCAGCTTATCCGAGGATCAGCCCCAGCATTTT CASSLSEDQPQHF
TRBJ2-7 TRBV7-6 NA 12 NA TGTGCCAGCAGCTTAGTGGGCAGGGAGCAGTACTTC CASSLVGREQYF
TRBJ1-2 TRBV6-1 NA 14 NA TGTGCCAGCAGTGAACTGGGGAGATTTCAAGGCTACACCTTC CASSELGRFQGYTF
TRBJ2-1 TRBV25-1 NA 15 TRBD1 TGTGCCAGCAGTGAAAGTTGGGACAGGGGTTTTGAGCAGTTCTTC CASSESWDRGFEQFF
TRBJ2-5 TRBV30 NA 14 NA TGTGCCTGGAGGGTCACAGGCGGTAAAGAGACCCAGTACTTC CAWRVTGGKETQYF
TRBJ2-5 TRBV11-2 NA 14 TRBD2 TGTGCCAGCAACCGTCTTCGGGGGGGGGAGACCCAGTACTTC CASNRLRGGETQYF
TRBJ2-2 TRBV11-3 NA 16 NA TGTGCCAGCAGCTTACTAACGGGGAGGACGCCCGGGGAGCTGTTTTTT CASSLLTGRTPGELFF
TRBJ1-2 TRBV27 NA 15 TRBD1 TGTGCCAGCAGTGCAGGGACAGCCTCAGAGGGTGGCTACACCTTC CASSAGTASEGGYTF
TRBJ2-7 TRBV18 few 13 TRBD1 TGTGCCAGCTCAGGACAGGGGACCTACGAGCAGTACTTC CASSGQGTYEQYF
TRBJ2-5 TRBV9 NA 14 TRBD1 TGTGCCAGCAGCCCACCGGGACAGCGAGAGACCCAGTACTTC CASSPPGQRETQYF
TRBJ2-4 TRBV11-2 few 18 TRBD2 TGTGCCAGCAGCCAAAGGGGAGGTAGCGGGAGTGCCAAAAACATTCAGTACTTC CASSQRGGSGSAKNIQYF
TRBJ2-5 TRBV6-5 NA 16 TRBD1 TGTGCCAGCAGTTTCCAACCGGGACAGTCTCAAGAGACCCAGTACTTC CASSFQPGQSQETQYF
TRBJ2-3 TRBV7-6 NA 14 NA TGTGCCAGCAGCTTTCGGGGATCCACAGATACGCAGTATTTT CASSFRGSTDTQYF
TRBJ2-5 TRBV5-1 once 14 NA TGCGCCAGCAGCTTCTCAGGAGGCGGAGAGACCCAGTACTTC CASSFSGGGETQYF
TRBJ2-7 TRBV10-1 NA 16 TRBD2 TGCGCCAGCAGTGAACTCGGACTAGCGGGAGTCGGAGAGCAGTACTTC CASSELGLAGVGEQYF
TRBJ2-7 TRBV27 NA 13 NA TGTGCCAGCAGTTTTCGGGGAGTTGGGGAGCAGTACTTC CASSFRGVGEQYF
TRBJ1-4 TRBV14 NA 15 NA TGTGCCAGCAGCCAATCCAGGGTTCCTAATGAAAAACTGTTTTTT CASSQSRVPNEKLFF
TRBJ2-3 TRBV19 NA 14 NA TGTGCCAGTAGTATAGGGCAGTACACAGATACGCAGTATTTT CASSIGQYTDTQYF
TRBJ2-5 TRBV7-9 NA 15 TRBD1 TGTGCCAGCAGCTTAGTCTCGGGACAGCAAGAGACCCAGTACTTC CASSLVSGQQETQYF
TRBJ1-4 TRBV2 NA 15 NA TGTGCCAGCAGGGAACCCCGGGGACTTGCTGAAAAACTGTTTTTT CASREPRGLAEKLFF
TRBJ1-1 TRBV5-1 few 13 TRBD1 TGCGCCAGCAGCCCCCAGGGGGGAACTGAAGCTTTCTTT CASSPQGGTEAFF
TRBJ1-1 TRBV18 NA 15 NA TGTGCCAGCTCACCCCCGGACAGAGCGAACACTGAAGCTTTCTTT CASSPPDRANTEAFF
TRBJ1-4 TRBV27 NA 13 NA TGTGCCAGCAGTCTAGCAGTTAATGAAAAACTGTTTTTT CASSLAVNEKLFF
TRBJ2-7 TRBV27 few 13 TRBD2 TGTGCCAGCAGTTTTCCGGGAGGTTTTGAGCAGTACTTC CASSFPGGFEQYF
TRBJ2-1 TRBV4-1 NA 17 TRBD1 TGCGCCAGCAGCCAAGATGGTTGGACAGGGCATTACAATGAGCAGTTCTTC CASSQDGWTGHYNEQFF
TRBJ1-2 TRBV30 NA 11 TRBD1 TGTGCCTGGAGTGCAGGGGGCGGCTACACCTTC CAWSAGGGYTF
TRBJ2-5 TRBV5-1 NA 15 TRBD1 TGCGCCAGCAGCTTGGGGACAGGGGGCGGAGAGACCCAGTACTTC CASSLGTGGGETQYF
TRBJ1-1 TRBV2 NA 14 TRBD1 TGTGCCAGCAGTCTGGTGACAGGGGGAGCTGAAGCTTTCTTT CASSLVTGGAEAFF
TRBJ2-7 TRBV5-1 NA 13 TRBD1 TGCGCCAGCAGATTGGACAGGTCCTACGAGCAGTACTTC CASRLDRSYEQYF
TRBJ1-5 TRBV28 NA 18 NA TGTGCCAGCAGTTTAAAAGGCAGCGGACTGTATAGCAATCAGCCCCAGCATTTT CASSLKGSGLYSNQPQHF
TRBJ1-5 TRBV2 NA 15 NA TGTGCCAGCAGTGATGGACGGGGGGGCAATCAGCCCCAGCATTTT CASSDGRGGNQPQHF
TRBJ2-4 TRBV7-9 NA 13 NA TGTGCCAGCAGGCCTAGCTTAGGGAACATTCAGTACTTC CASRPSLGNIQYF
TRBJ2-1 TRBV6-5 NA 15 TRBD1 TGTGCCAGCAGACCCGGGACAGGGGCCTACAATGAGCAGTTCTTC CASRPGTGAYNEQFF